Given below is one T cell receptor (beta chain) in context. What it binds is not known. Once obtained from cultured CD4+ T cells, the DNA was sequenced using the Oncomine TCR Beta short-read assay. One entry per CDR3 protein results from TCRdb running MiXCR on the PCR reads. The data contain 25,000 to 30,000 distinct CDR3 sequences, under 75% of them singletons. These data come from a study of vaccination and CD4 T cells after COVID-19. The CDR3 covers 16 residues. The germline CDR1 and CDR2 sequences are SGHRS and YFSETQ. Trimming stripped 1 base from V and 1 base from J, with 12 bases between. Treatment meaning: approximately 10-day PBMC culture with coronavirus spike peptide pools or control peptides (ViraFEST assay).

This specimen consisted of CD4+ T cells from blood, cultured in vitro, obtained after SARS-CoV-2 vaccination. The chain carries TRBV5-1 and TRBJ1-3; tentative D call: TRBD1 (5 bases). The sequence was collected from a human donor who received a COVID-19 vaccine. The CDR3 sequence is CASSLQGDRSGNTIYF. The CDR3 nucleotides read TGCGCCAGCAGCTTGCAGGGTGATCGATCTGGAAACACCATATATTTT.